This TCR beta chain was captured by sequencing in a study of PD-L1 blockade in urothelial cancer. About the research overall: Bladder-origin urothelial cancer in males covered about 90% of the roughly 30 patients. Prior chemotherapy regimens per patient numbered 0 to 3. General study results and limits: Patients with durable benefit had greater blood expansion of tumor-associated TCR clones 3 weeks into treatment. Patients showing durable benefit displayed a greater abundance of tumor-infiltrating T lymphocytes.

In the case of this clone: Its antigen is unknown.

Generated by immunoSEQ multiplex PCR, the TCRdb table keeps only in-frame clones and is missing some. The table includes about 2,500 clones, 37% detected once. This TCR came from a man in his sixties with urothelial cancer. The sample was tumor tissue, taken before atezolizumab (anti-PD-L1) treatment.

In nucleotides, the CDR3 is TGTGCCAGCAGTGAAAATAGGGACACTTACGAGCAGTACTTC. Residues: CASSENRDTYEQYF. The V call is TRBV25-1, the J call TRBJ2-7; a weak D match, TRBD1 (6 bases). The V end was cut by 2 bases, the J end by 4 bases, with 12 bases between. The CDR3 contains 14 residues. From germline, CDR1 is MGHDK and CDR2 SYGVNS.